This T cell receptor beta chain stems from a study of blood T cell repertoires in COVID-19. On the study more broadly: Sites across the United States, Italy and Spain contributed samples from acute and convalescent COVID-19.

Per the authors' pipeline: Quantification of nucleated cells was approximated via reference gene primer amplification. Sequencing used immunoSEQ multiplex PCR; TCRdb keeps in-frame clones, though not all of them. From that table come the V and J calls and clone size; the DNA was used to work out D and trimming. The sample yields about 44,000 clones, roughly nine tenths seen once. The CDR3 is 15 residues long. Material for sequencing was peripheral blood. The clonotype originates from an older man with active COVID-19. V is TRBV21-1 and J is TRBJ1-5; the table's D call of TRBD1 was not tested on the DNA. TRBV21-1 is assigned pseudogene status. The CDR3 region has the DNA TGTGCCAGCAATATCGACAGGGTGGACAATCAGCCCCAGCATTTT. This codes for CASNIDRVDNQPQHF.